Only a few counts were recorded for the clone carrying this TCR beta chain. Its antigen is currently unknown. The data stem from a study of blood T cells in healthy people across ages. CDR3 length equals 13 residues. CDR1 is MDHEN, CDR2 SYDVKM, per germline. V lost 2 bases and J lost 7, with 12 bases in between. A sample-barcoded 5' primer and a J-beta primer mix were used in a second PCR of about 7 to 11 cycles. From the 5' RACE reads, TCRdb called clonotypes with MiXCR, one entry per CDR3 protein. Among fewer than 950,000 distinct CDR3 sequences listed, about 37% were seen once. Study findings and constraints: Age brought a roughly linear fall in TCR beta diversity measured per million T cells. Naive CD4+ cells and diversity were both higher in long-lived donors than in aged donors.

The clonotype was recovered from a man between 18 and 35 years old in good health. Sequencing input: blood. V and J are TRBV28 and TRBJ2-7, with a possible D match to TRBD2 (5 bases). This CDR3 reads CASSLRPTGEQYF. The CDR3 DNA sequence: TGTGCCAGCAGTTTAAGACCGACGGGGGAGCAGTACTTC. The whole variable domain, remainder taken from reference TRBV28 and TRBJ2-7, is DVKVTQSSRYLVKRTGEKVFLECVQDMDHENMFWYRQDPGLGLRLIYFSYDVKMKEKGDIPEGYSVSREKKERFSLILESASTNQTSMYLCASSLRPTGEQYFGPGTRLTVT.